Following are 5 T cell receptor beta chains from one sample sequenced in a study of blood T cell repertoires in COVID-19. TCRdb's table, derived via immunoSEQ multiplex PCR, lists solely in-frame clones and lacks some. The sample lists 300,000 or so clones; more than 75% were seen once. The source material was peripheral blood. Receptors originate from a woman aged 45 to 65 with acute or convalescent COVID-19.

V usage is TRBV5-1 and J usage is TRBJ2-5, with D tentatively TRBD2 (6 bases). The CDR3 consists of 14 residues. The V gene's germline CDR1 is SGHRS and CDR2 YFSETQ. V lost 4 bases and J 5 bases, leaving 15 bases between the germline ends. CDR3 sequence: CASSPGLPLETQYF. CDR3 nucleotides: TGCGCCAGCAGCCCGGGACTCCCTCTGGAGACCCAGTACTTC.

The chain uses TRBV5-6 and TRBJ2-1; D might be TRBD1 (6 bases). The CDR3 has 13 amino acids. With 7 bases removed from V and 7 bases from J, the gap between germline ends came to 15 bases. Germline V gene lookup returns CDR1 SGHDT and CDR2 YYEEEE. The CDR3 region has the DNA TGTGCCAGCGGCAAACAGGGAAGGAATGAGCAGTTCTTC. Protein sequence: CASGKQGRNEQFF.

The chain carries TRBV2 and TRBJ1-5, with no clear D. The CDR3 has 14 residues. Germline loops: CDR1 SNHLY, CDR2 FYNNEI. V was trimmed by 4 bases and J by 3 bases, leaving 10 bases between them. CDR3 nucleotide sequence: TGTGCCAGCAGTGGCAGAATGGTCAATCAGCCCCAGCATTTT. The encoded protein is CASSGRMVNQPQHF.

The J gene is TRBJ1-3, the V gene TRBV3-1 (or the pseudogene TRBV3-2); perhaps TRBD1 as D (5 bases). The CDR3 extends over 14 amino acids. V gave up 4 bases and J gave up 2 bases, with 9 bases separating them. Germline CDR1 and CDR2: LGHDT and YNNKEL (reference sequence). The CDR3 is CASSLRTTGNTIYF. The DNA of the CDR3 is TGTGCCAGCAGCCTTAGGACAACTGGAAACACCATATATTTT.

DNA for the CDR3: TGTGCCATCAGTGAGGCTAACTCCCTTCGGTACGAGCAGTACTTC. It translates to CAISEANSLRYEQYF. This chain connects TRBV10-3 to TRBJ2-7; D gene uncertain. Germline CDR1 reads ENHRY; CDR2 reads SYGVKD. Trimming pared 2 bases from V and 4 bases from J, leaving 15 bases between. The CDR3 totals 15 residues.